The 8 T cell receptor beta chains presented below share a single source sample, sequenced in a study of OX40 agonist ivuxolimab in advanced cancers. Repertoires were generated with immunoSEQ multiplex PCR, while TCRdb's copy carries only in-frame clones and drops some. The sample contains under 20,000 clones, about 90% of which appear only once. Source: CD4+ or CD8+ T cells sorted from blood, taken in a trial of the OX40 agonist ivuxolimab. Every receptor here comes from an adult with an advanced solid tumor such as melanoma, head and neck, liver or kidney cancer.

The chain joins TRBV5-1 to TRBJ2-7, with D perhaps being TRBD1 or TRBD2 (5 bases each). The CDR3 contains 14 residues. Germline V gives CDR1 SGHRS, CDR2 YFSETQ. V was trimmed by 0 bases and J by 3 bases, leaving 10 bases between them. The CDR3 here is CASSLGGTLYEQYF. Written as DNA, the CDR3 is TGCGCCAGCAGCTTGGGGGGGACGCTCTACGAGCAGTACTTC.

V is TRBV28 and J is TRBJ2-3, with 8 bases fitting TRBD2. V shed 4 bases and J 11 bases; nucleotides not matched to a gene: 26. The germline CDR1 and CDR2 sequences are MDHEN and SYDVKM. This CDR3 region has 19 residues. CDR3 DNA: TGTGCCAGCAGTTACCCAACCTTAGCGGGAATCCGGCAGAGGGGTATGCAGTATTTT. As protein: CASSYPTLAGIRQRGMQYF.

The V gene is TRBV11-2, the J gene TRBJ2-1; D is perhaps TRBD2 (7 bases). Germline CDR1 is SGHAT and CDR2 is FQNNGV. The ends were cut back, 5 bases at V and 4 bases at J, with 18 bases in the middle. This CDR3 region has 16 residues. The CDR3 reads CASSPASGQGYNEQFF. The CDR3, as DNA: TGTGCCAGCAGCCCCGCTAGCGGCCAGGGGTACAATGAGCAGTTCTTC. Combining the CDR3 with reference TRBV11-2 and TRBJ2-1 gives the whole variable domain EAGVAQSPRYKIIEKRQSVAFWCNPISGHATLYWYQQILGQGPKLLIQFQNNGVVDDSQLPKDRFSAERLKGVDSTLKIQPAKLEDSAVYLCASSPASGQGYNEQFFGPGTRLTVL.

This chain joins TRBV19 and TRBJ1-2; the D is unclear. V was pared by 7 bases and J by 1 base, with 13 bases between. The germline CDR1 and CDR2 sequences are LNHDA and SQIVND (reference sequence). The CDR3 contains 14 residues. Here the CDR3 DNA reads TGTGCCAGTACCGTTAGAGGCGTTAACTATGGCTACACCTTC. Translated: CASTVRGVNYGYTF.

This clone was observed a single time. This sequence joins TRBV15 and TRBJ1-1; D is perhaps TRBD1 (6 bases). There are 15 residues in the CDR3. Germline CDR1 and CDR2: LNHNV and YYDKDF (reference sequence). V gave up 5 bases and J gave up 0 bases, with 13 bases separating them. In nucleotides, the CDR3 is TGTGCCACCAGCGGCGTACAGGGAGTGAACACTGAAGCTTTCTTT. Protein sequence: CATSGVQGVNTEAFF.

The CDR3, as DNA: TGTGCCAGCAGCTTGGATTGGGGGTCACGCGAGCAGTACTTC. Protein sequence: CASSLDWGSREQYF. The V call is TRBV5-4, the J call TRBJ2-7; D may match TRBD1 or TRBD2 (5 bases each). Trimming pared 0 bases from V and 6 bases from J, leaving 13 bases between. The CDR3 runs to 14 residues. Germline CDR1 reads SGHNT; CDR2 reads YYREEE (reference sequence). The variable domain in full, completed from reference TRBV5-4 and TRBJ2-7, reads ETGVTQSPTHLIKTRGQQVTLRCSSQSGHNTVSWYQQALGQGPQFIFQYYREEENGRGNFPPRFSGLQFPNYSSELNVNALELDDSALYLCASSLDWGSREQYFGPGTRLTVT.

This clone was counted only a few times. The sample holds other DNA sequences that translate to the same CDR3. The chain has TRBV9 and TRBJ2-5, with 11 bases aligning to TRBD2. CDR1 and CDR2 from the germline V gene are SGDLS and YYNGEE. V shed 0 bases, J shed 4 bases, and the junction held 5 bases outside the gene matches. This CDR3 region has 16 residues. The CDR3 loop reads CASSVGGSGRGETQYF. CDR3 sequence (DNA): TGTGCCAGCAGCGTAGGGGGTAGCGGGAGGGGAGAGACCCAGTACTTC.

This clone was observed once. V usage is TRBV7-3 and J usage is TRBJ2-3; D perhaps matches TRBD1 (5 bases). Germline V gives CDR1 SGHTA, CDR2 FQGTGA. V was cut by 2 bases and J by 11 bases, with 14 bases left in between. CDR3 length: 13 residues. The CDR3 nucleotides read TGTGCCAGCAGCTTAGTGGGCCAGGGAATGCAGTATTTT. This sequence encodes CASSLVGQGMQYF.